Listed below are T cell receptor beta chains from one sample, sequenced in a study of blood T cell repertoires in COVID-19. The protocol was immunoSEQ multiplex PCR, while the TCRdb copy is restricted to in-frame clones and leaves out a portion. The sample lists approximately 310,000 clones; roughly 91% were seen once. Sequences were obtained from peripheral blood. These receptors all stem from a man between 50 and 59 years old with active or convalescent COVID-19. CDR3s include the opening cysteine and the closing phenylalanine or tryptophan. The D gene is left open where the match is weak. The size field is filled for only some rows; it gives once, few, many or a size class.

>TRBV6-4|TRBJ2-3|TRBD2|.
CASSPSGSPDTQYF
TGTGCCAGCAGTCCTAGCGGGAGTCCAGATACGCAGTATTTT
>TRBV6-5|TRBJ1-2|TRBD1|.
CASSYRIRGNYGYTF
TGTGCCAGCAGTTACCGAATCAGGGGGAACTATGGCTACACCTTC
>TRBV5-5|TRBJ2-5|.|.
CASSLGPGQQETQYF
TGTGCCAGCAGCTTAGGCCCCGGACAGCAAGAGACCCAGTACTTC
>TRBV7-2|TRBJ2-3|.|.
CASSLAGAGPTDTQYF
TGTGCCAGCAGCTTAGCGGGGGCAGGTCCCACAGATACGCAGTATTTT
>TRBV2|TRBJ1-2|.|.
CASSDAGRNGYTF
TGTGCCAGCAGTGACGCAGGGAGGAATGGCTACACCTTC
>TRBV6-1|TRBJ1-6|.|.
CASSEYRAYNSPLHF
TGTGCCAGCAGTGAATACAGGGCTTATAATTCACCCCTCCACTTT
>TRBV19|TRBJ2-7|TRBD1|.
CASSINRGPYEQYF
TGTGCCAGTAGTATAAACAGGGGGCCCTACGAGCAGTACTTC
>TRBV28|TRBJ1-3|TRBD1|.
CASSPDRGAGNTIYF
TGTGCCAGCAGTCCCGACAGGGGCGCTGGAAACACCATATATTTT
>TRBV2|TRBJ2-5|TRBD2|.
CASSSGLAGRGTQYF
TGTGCCAGCAGCTCCGGACTAGCGGGAAGGGGGACCCAGTACTTC
>TRBV5-1|TRBJ2-2|TRBD1|.
CASSPPQGAETGELFF
TGCGCCAGCAGCCCGCCCCAGGGGGCAGAAACCGGGGAGCTGTTTTTT
>TRBV18|TRBJ1-2|TRBD1|.
CASSTGQGTPVAYGYTF
TGTGCCAGCTCAACGGGACAGGGGACCCCTGTCGCCTATGGCTACACCTTC
>TRBV29-1|TRBJ2-1|TRBD2|.
CSVVNAGGYEQFF
TGCAGCGTTGTCAACGCGGGGGGCTATGAGCAGTTCTTC
>TRBV2|TRBJ1-1|TRBD1|.
CASSERGQGQTEAFF
TGTGCCAGCAGTGAACGGGGACAGGGACAAACTGAAGCTTTCTTT
>TRBV2|TRBJ1-1|.|.
CASNREGNTEAFF
TGTGCCAGCAACCGGGAGGGGAACACTGAAGCTTTCTTT
>TRBV5-1|TRBJ2-5|TRBD2|once
CASSSRLRTSGSEKTQYF
TGCGCCAGCAGCTCCCGCCTAAGGACTAGCGGGAGCGAAAAGACCCAGTACTTC
>TRBV2|TRBJ1-3|.|once
CASSSQISGNTIYF
TGTGCCAGCAGTTCACAGATTTCTGGAAACACCATATATTTT
>TRBV6-5|TRBJ1-2|.|.
CASRSDSDYGYTF
TGTGCCAGCAGATCGGACAGTGACTATGGCTACACCTTC
>TRBV10-3|TRBJ2-1|.|.
CAISDMLETSAEDEQFF
TGTGCCATCAGTGATATGTTGGAGACGTCGGCCGAAGATGAGCAGTTCTTC
>TRBV6-2/TRBV6-3|TRBJ2-7|TRBD1|.
CASSAPGQGVYEQYF
TGTGCCAGCAGTGCTCCGGGACAGGGGGTATACGAGCAGTACTTC
>TRBV30|TRBJ1-1|TRBD1|.
CAWKSGQGARNTEAFF
TGTGCCTGGAAGTCGGGACAGGGGGCACGGAACACTGAAGCTTTCTTT
>TRBV7-8|TRBJ2-6|.|.
CASSLVRGESSGANVLTF
TGTGCCAGCAGCTTAGTCAGGGGAGAGAGCTCTGGGGCCAACGTCCTGACTTTC
>TRBV5-6|TRBJ2-5|.|.
CASSLRGEETQYF
TGTGCCAGCAGCTTGCGCGGAGAAGAGACCCAGTACTTC
>TRBV5-1|TRBJ2-1|TRBD2|.
CASRPLAGVGNEQFF
TGCGCCAGCAGACCACTAGCGGGAGTAGGCAATGAGCAGTTCTTC
>TRBV3-1/TRBV3-2|TRBJ2-1|.|.
CASGQGSGNEQFF
TGTGCCAGCGGGCAGGGGTCTGGGAATGAGCAGTTCTTC
>TRBV5-6|TRBJ2-3|TRBD2|once
CASSLRLAHTDTQYF
TGTGCCAGCAGCTTGAGACTAGCGCACACAGATACGCAGTATTTT
>TRBV7-8|TRBJ1-1|.|.
CASSLAGQNTEAFF
TGTGCCAGCAGCTTAGCCGGACAGAACACTGAAGCTTTCTTT
>TRBV3-1/TRBV3-2|TRBJ1-5|.|.
CASSQAQVPNQPQHF
TGTGCCAGCAGCCAAGCACAGGTCCCCAATCAGCCCCAGCATTTT
>TRBV2|TRBJ1-2|.|.
CASTLAPNYGYTF
TGTGCCAGCACCTTGGCCCCAAACTATGGCTACACCTTC
>TRBV30|TRBJ1-5|.|.
CAWSEGVRPQHF
TGTGCCTGGAGCGAGGGGGTACGGCCCCAGCATTTT
>TRBV29-1|TRBJ2-1|.|.
CSVEEYRSSYNEQFF
TGCAGCGTTGAAGAGTACAGAAGCTCCTACAATGAGCAGTTCTTC
>TRBV10-3|TRBJ2-3|TRBD1|.
CASSQGGDSDTQYF
TGTGCCTCGAGCCAAGGGGGCGATTCAGATACGCAGTATTTT
>TRBV11-2|TRBJ2-7|.|few
CASSLARDSLEYF
TGTGCCAGCAGCTTAGCCCGGGACTCCCTGGAGTACTTC
>TRBV19|TRBJ2-7|.|.
CASSIVPGMAYEQYF
TGTGCCAGTAGTATAGTGCCGGGGATGGCCTACGAGCAGTACTTC
>TRBV28|TRBJ1-1|.|.
CASSSSQNAEAFF
TGTGCCAGCAGCTCCTCTCAGAACGCTGAAGCTTTCTTT
>TRBV5-4|TRBJ2-1|TRBD2|few
CASSLKLAGIDEQFF
TGTGCCAGCAGCTTAAAACTAGCGGGGATAGATGAGCAGTTCTTC
>TRBV15|TRBJ1-3|TRBD1|once
CATSKGQGAGNTIYF
TGTGCCACCAGCAAAGGACAGGGGGCTGGAAACACCATATATTTT